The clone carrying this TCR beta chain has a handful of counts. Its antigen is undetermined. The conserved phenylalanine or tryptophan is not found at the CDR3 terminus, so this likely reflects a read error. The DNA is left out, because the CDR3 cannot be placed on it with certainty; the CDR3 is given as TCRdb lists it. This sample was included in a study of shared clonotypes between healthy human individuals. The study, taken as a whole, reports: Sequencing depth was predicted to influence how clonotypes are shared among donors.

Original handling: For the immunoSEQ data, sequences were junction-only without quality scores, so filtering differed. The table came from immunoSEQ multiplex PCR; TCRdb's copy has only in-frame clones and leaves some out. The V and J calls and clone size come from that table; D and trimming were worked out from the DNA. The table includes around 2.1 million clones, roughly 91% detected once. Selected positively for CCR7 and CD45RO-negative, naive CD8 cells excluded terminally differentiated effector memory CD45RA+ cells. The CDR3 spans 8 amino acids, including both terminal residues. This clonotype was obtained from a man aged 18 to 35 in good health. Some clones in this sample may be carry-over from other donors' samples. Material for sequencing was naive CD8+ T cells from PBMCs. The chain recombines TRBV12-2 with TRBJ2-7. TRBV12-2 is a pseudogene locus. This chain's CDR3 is CASPLGVG.